The T cell receptor beta chain under discussion was sequenced for a study of shared clonotypes between healthy human individuals. Losses at the gene ends were 1 base for V and 4 bases for J; bases not matched to a gene: 21. This CDR3 is built from 20 residues. Germline V gene data show CDR1 as GTSNPN and CDR2 as SVGIG (reference sequence). Assay used: immunoSEQ multiplex PCR; TCRdb lists only in-frame clones, some missing. The sample comprises about 820,000 clones, approximately 92% of which are singletons, and approximately 25% rests with the top ten. Terminally differentiated effector memory CD45RA+ cells were left out of the naive CD8 fraction, which was CD45RO-negative and positively selected for CCR7.

The sequencing input was naive CD8+ T cells sorted from blood. The sequence was collected from a man aged 25 to 40 in good health. V and J are TRBV30 and TRBJ1-1; 10 bases fit TRBD1. CDR3 region: CAWSGDWGFPGQGMGTEAFF. The CDR3 nucleotides are TGTGCCTGGAGTGGGGACTGGGGGTTCCCGGGACAGGGGATGGGCACTGAAGCTTTCTTT.